The T cell receptor beta chain described here comes from a study of cytomegalovirus exposure and HLA in healthy donors. Study findings and constraints: Cytomegalovirus status was reportedly diagnosed by the classifier with high specificity and sensitivity. Investigators reported fewer than 200 TCR beta chains as tied to cytomegalovirus. The finding came from a later analysis; first-cohort TCR clusters tended to co-occur in the roughly 120 validation repertoires.

This CDR3 has 15 residues. Germline V gene data show CDR1 as LNHDA and CDR2 as SQIVND (reference sequence). J gave up 8 bases and V 1 base, and 10 bases lay outside the gene matches. Sequencing used immunoSEQ multiplex PCR; TCRdb keeps in-frame clones, though not all of them. The repertoire holds roughly 190,000 clones, with around nine tenths as singletons. Turning to this clone: Its matching antigen is unknown.

This clonotype was obtained from a man aged 30 to 45 in good health and CMV-seropositive. Sequenced input: PBMCs. The chain has TRBV19 and TRBJ1-1; 7 bases line up with TRBD1. CDR3 nucleotides: TGTGCCAGTAGTATAGGAAGGGACAGTTCCGGGGAAGCTTTCTTT. This translates into CASSIGRDSSGEAFF.